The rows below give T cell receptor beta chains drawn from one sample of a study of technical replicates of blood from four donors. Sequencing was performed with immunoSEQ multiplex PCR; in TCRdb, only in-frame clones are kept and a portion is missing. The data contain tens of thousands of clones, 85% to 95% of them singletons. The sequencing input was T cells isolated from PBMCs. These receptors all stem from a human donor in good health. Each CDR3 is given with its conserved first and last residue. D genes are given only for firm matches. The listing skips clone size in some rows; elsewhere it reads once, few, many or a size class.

cdr3_nt: TGCGCCAGCACCCCTAGGACAGGGGGTGTGAATGAGCAGTTCTTC
cdr3_aa: CASTPRTGGVNEQFF
j_call: TRBJ2-1
clone_size: once
v_call: TRBV5-1
d_call: TRBD1

cdr3_nt: TGTGCCAGTAGTATGTCTGCAACTAATGAAAAACTGTTTTTT
cdr3_aa: CASSMSATNEKLFF
j_call: TRBJ1-4
clone_size: NA
v_call: TRBV19
d_call: NA

cdr3_nt: TGCGCCAGCAGATTGGACTTTAACTACGAGCAGTACTTC
cdr3_aa: CASRLDFNYEQYF
j_call: TRBJ2-7
clone_size: NA
v_call: TRBV5-1
d_call: NA

cdr3_nt: TGTGCCAGCAGCCTCGGGACTAGCGGGAGTTTCTCTTGGGAGACCCAGTACTTC
cdr3_aa: CASSLGTSGSFSWETQYF
j_call: TRBJ2-5
clone_size: NA
v_call: TRBV11-1
d_call: TRBD2

cdr3_nt: TGTGCCAGCAGCTTAGGGGCAGGGCGGCGACAAGAGACCCAGTACTTC
cdr3_aa: CASSLGAGRRQETQYF
j_call: TRBJ2-5
clone_size: NA
v_call: TRBV7-6
d_call: NA

cdr3_nt: TGTGCCAGCAGCCGCGGACAGGCGGGCGAGCAGTACTTC
cdr3_aa: CASSRGQAGEQYF
j_call: TRBJ2-7
clone_size: NA
v_call: TRBV7-9
d_call: TRBD1

cdr3_nt: TGCAGCGTTGAAGCGAGCGGGAGATCCTACGAGCAGTACTTC
cdr3_aa: CSVEASGRSYEQYF
j_call: TRBJ2-7
clone_size: NA
v_call: TRBV29-1
d_call: TRBD2

cdr3_nt: TGTGCCAGCAGCTCTTCGGTGGCTGAAGCTTTCTTT
cdr3_aa: CASSSSVAEAFF
j_call: TRBJ1-1
clone_size: NA
v_call: TRBV7-9
d_call: NA

cdr3_nt: TGTGCCAGCAGCTCTTACAACTGGTGGCAGGGGGATTTTCGAGATACGCAGTATTTT
cdr3_aa: CASSSYNWWQGDFRDTQYF
j_call: TRBJ2-3
clone_size: NA
v_call: TRBV11-3
d_call: TRBD1

cdr3_nt: TGCGCCAGCAGCTTGGGGGACAGCACCCAAGAGACCCAGTACTTC
cdr3_aa: CASSLGDSTQETQYF
j_call: TRBJ2-5
clone_size: NA
v_call: TRBV5-1
d_call: TRBD1

cdr3_nt: TGCGCCAGCAGCTTGGCCCTTACAGGGGGCAAAAGCTATGGCTACACCTTC
cdr3_aa: CASSLALTGGKSYGYTF
j_call: TRBJ1-2
clone_size: once
v_call: TRBV5-1
d_call: TRBD1

cdr3_nt: TGTGCCAGCAGCTCACGGGAGGGCATAGGGGAGACCCAGTACTTC
cdr3_aa: CASSSREGIGETQYF
j_call: TRBJ2-5
clone_size: once
v_call: TRBV5-4
d_call: TRBD2

cdr3_nt: TGTGCCAGTATCGCGGGGCGGTTTGCTTTCTTT
cdr3_aa: CASIAGRFAFF
j_call: TRBJ1-1
clone_size: NA
v_call: TRBV19
d_call: NA

cdr3_nt: TGTGCCAGCAGTTTCCCTCCAGGGTCTCTTAACGAGCAGTACTTC
cdr3_aa: CASSFPPGSLNEQYF
j_call: TRBJ2-7
clone_size: NA
v_call: TRBV27
d_call: NA

cdr3_nt: TGTGCCAGTAAGATAAGGACAGGTGAAGCTTTCTTT
cdr3_aa: CASKIRTGEAFF
j_call: TRBJ1-1
clone_size: NA
v_call: TRBV19
d_call: TRBD1

cdr3_nt: TGTGCCAGCAGTAACACAGGGCTTGGGAATCAGCCCCAGCATTTT
cdr3_aa: CASSNTGLGNQPQHF
j_call: TRBJ1-5
clone_size: NA
v_call: TRBV2
d_call: NA

cdr3_nt: TGTGCCAGTAGTATAGATCGTCGTAAGGGGCTCGACACTGAAGCTTTCTTT
cdr3_aa: CASSIDRRKGLDTEAFF
j_call: TRBJ1-1
clone_size: NA
v_call: TRBV19
d_call: NA

cdr3_nt: TGCGCCAGCAGTTCTACCGGGACAGGGTTTGGTGAAAAACTGTTTTTT
cdr3_aa: CASSSTGTGFGEKLFF
j_call: TRBJ1-4
clone_size: NA
v_call: TRBV10-1
d_call: TRBD1

cdr3_nt: TGTGCCAGCAGCGTAGGGTCGTTTAGGGAGACCGGGGAGCTGTTTTTT
cdr3_aa: CASSVGSFRETGELFF
j_call: TRBJ2-2
clone_size: NA
v_call: TRBV9
d_call: NA

cdr3_nt: TGTGCCAGTCCGGGAACGAACACTGAAGCTTTCTTT
cdr3_aa: CASPGTNTEAFF
j_call: TRBJ1-1
clone_size: NA
v_call: TRBV7-8
d_call: NA

cdr3_nt: TGTGCCAGCAGCTCAGGGGAAGCTCGATCACCCCTCCACTTT
cdr3_aa: CASSSGEARSPLHF
j_call: TRBJ1-6
clone_size: NA
v_call: TRBV28
d_call: NA

cdr3_nt: TGTGCCAGCAGGGAAGGGACAGGTCAAGAGACCCAGTACTTC
cdr3_aa: CASREGTGQETQYF
j_call: TRBJ2-5
clone_size: NA
v_call: TRBV2
d_call: TRBD1

cdr3_nt: TGTGCCAGCAGCGTAGCAGCAGGGGAAAACACCATATATTTT
cdr3_aa: CASSVAAGENTIYF
j_call: TRBJ1-3
clone_size: NA
v_call: TRBV9
d_call: NA

cdr3_nt: TGTGCCAGCAGTTCGGGACTAGATATTGAGCAGTTCTTC
cdr3_aa: CASSSGLDIEQFF
j_call: TRBJ2-1
clone_size: NA
v_call: TRBV27
d_call: TRBD2

cdr3_nt: TGTGCCAGCACCGTGGGACAGGGCGTACGAGCTTTCTTT
cdr3_aa: CASTVGQGVRAFF
j_call: TRBJ1-1
clone_size: NA
v_call: TRBV2
d_call: TRBD1

cdr3_nt: TGTGCCACATTAGGGGCAGACAAGAACACTGAAGCTTTCTTT
cdr3_aa: CATLGADKNTEAFF
j_call: TRBJ1-1
clone_size: NA
v_call: TRBV19
d_call: NA

cdr3_nt: TGTGCCAGCGGAGGGTCTGGGGCCAACGTCCTGACTTTC
cdr3_aa: CASGGSGANVLTF
j_call: TRBJ2-6
clone_size: NA
v_call: TRBV5-4
d_call: NA

cdr3_nt: TGTGCCAGCAGCCCCCGAGGTAAACCGACAGGGGGAGAAAAACTGTTTTTT
cdr3_aa: CASSPRGKPTGGEKLFF
j_call: TRBJ1-4
clone_size: NA
v_call: TRBV7-9
d_call: TRBD1

cdr3_nt: TGTGCCAGCAGCCCCGGGCGGGGCTTGGGCGCTTTCTTT
cdr3_aa: CASSPGRGLGAFF
j_call: TRBJ1-1
clone_size: NA
v_call: TRBV7-9
d_call: NA

cdr3_nt: TGTGCCAGCACTCCGGTAGCGGGCCCCTACGAGCAGTACTTC
cdr3_aa: CASTPVAGPYEQYF
j_call: TRBJ2-7
clone_size: NA
v_call: TRBV28
d_call: TRBD2

cdr3_nt: TGTGCCAGCAGCTTATTTGGGACAGGGCCCTACGAGCAGTACTTC
cdr3_aa: CASSLFGTGPYEQYF
j_call: TRBJ2-7
clone_size: NA
v_call: TRBV7-8
d_call: TRBD1

cdr3_nt: TGTGCCACCAGCACGGTGGACAGGAACAATGAGCAGTTCTTC
cdr3_aa: CATSTVDRNNEQFF
j_call: TRBJ2-1
clone_size: NA
v_call: TRBV15
d_call: TRBD1

cdr3_nt: TGTGCCAGCAGCCGATTAGGCTTTAGCGGAACACAAGAGACCCAGTACTTC
cdr3_aa: CASSRLGFSGTQETQYF
j_call: TRBJ2-5
clone_size: NA
v_call: TRBV5-6
d_call: NA

cdr3_nt: TGTGCCAGCTGGACAGGGGGCGGAGAGACCCAGTACTTC
cdr3_aa: CASWTGGGETQYF
j_call: TRBJ2-5
clone_size: NA
v_call: TRBV6-6
d_call: TRBD1

cdr3_nt: TGCGCCAGCAGCCAAGACAAGAGGGAAGCTTTCTTT
cdr3_aa: CASSQDKREAFF
j_call: TRBJ1-1
clone_size: NA
v_call: TRBV4-1
d_call: NA

cdr3_nt: TGTGCCTGGAGTGTATCGATCGCAGGGGAGAACACCGGGGAGCTGTTTTTT
cdr3_aa: CAWSVSIAGENTGELFF
j_call: TRBJ2-2
clone_size: NA
v_call: TRBV30
d_call: NA

cdr3_nt: TGTGCCAGTAGAAATCCCCCGGGAGCAACTAATGAAAAACTGTTTTTT
cdr3_aa: CASRNPPGATNEKLFF
j_call: TRBJ1-4
clone_size: NA
v_call: TRBV19
d_call: NA

cdr3_nt: TGTGCCAGCACGGATGACAGGGCCCGGGGTGAAAAACTGTTTTTT
cdr3_aa: CASTDDRARGEKLFF
j_call: TRBJ1-4
clone_size: NA
v_call: TRBV2
d_call: TRBD1

cdr3_nt: TGTGCCAGCAGGGAGACAGGGGCTAACACTGAAGCTTTCTTT
cdr3_aa: CASRETGANTEAFF
j_call: TRBJ1-1
clone_size: NA
v_call: TRBV2
d_call: TRBD1

cdr3_nt: TGTGCCAGCAGTTACTCGAACCCGGACGAGCAGTACTTC
cdr3_aa: CASSYSNPDEQYF
j_call: TRBJ2-7
clone_size: NA
v_call: TRBV6-5
d_call: NA

cdr3_nt: TGCGCCAGCAGCTTTCAGCGTTGGGTCTGCGATACGCAGTATTTT
cdr3_aa: CASSFQRWVCDTQYF
j_call: TRBJ2-3
clone_size: once
v_call: TRBV5-1
d_call: NA

cdr3_nt: TGTGCCAGCAGCTACTCGCCACGTTTAGACTATGGCTACACCTTC
cdr3_aa: CASSYSPRLDYGYTF
j_call: TRBJ1-2
clone_size: NA
v_call: TRBV5-6
d_call: NA

cdr3_nt: TGTGCCAGCAGTGAATGGAGGACTAATGAAAAACTGTTTTTT
cdr3_aa: CASSEWRTNEKLFF
j_call: TRBJ1-4
clone_size: NA
v_call: TRBV2
d_call: NA

cdr3_nt: TGTGCCAGCAGTTTTTTCGGAAACCCGGCAGGGGGAGTCAATGAGCAGTTCTTC
cdr3_aa: CASSFFGNPAGGVNEQFF
j_call: TRBJ2-1
clone_size: NA
v_call: TRBV27
d_call: TRBD1

cdr3_nt: TGTGCCAGCTCACCGCCGGGTTCCCAACTGTTTTTT
cdr3_aa: CASSPPGSQLFF
j_call: TRBJ1-4
clone_size: NA
v_call: TRBV18
d_call: NA

cdr3_nt: TGTGCCAGCAGTCTTTCCGGGACAGGATTTTACAATGAGCAGTTCTTC
cdr3_aa: CASSLSGTGFYNEQFF
j_call: TRBJ2-1
clone_size: NA
v_call: TRBV7-8
d_call: TRBD1

cdr3_nt: TGTGCCAGCAGCTGGGGTGAGGGGGCTGAAGCTTTCTTT
cdr3_aa: CASSWGEGAEAFF
j_call: TRBJ1-1
clone_size: NA
v_call: TRBV7-9
d_call: NA

cdr3_nt: TGTGCCAGCAGCCAATCAGGGAATAATGAAGCTTTCTTT
cdr3_aa: CASSQSGNNEAFF
j_call: TRBJ1-1
clone_size: NA
v_call: TRBV6-5
d_call: NA

cdr3_nt: TGCGCCAGCAGCGGGGGACAGCCCACAGATACGCAGTATTTT
cdr3_aa: CASSGGQPTDTQYF
j_call: TRBJ2-3
clone_size: NA
v_call: TRBV5-1
d_call: TRBD1

cdr3_nt: TGTGCCAGCAGGGCTCAGCGGGGGGGCACCCACAATGAGCAGTTCTTC
cdr3_aa: CASRAQRGGTHNEQFF
j_call: TRBJ2-1
clone_size: NA
v_call: TRBV25-1
d_call: TRBD2

cdr3_nt: TGTGCCAGCAGTTTAACCCCGGGACTGCGATTGGGCTACACCTTC
cdr3_aa: CASSLTPGLRLGYTF
j_call: TRBJ1-2
clone_size: NA
v_call: TRBV28
d_call: NA

cdr3_nt: TGTGCCAGCAGCTTGGAGGAGGCTCGTGGCTACACCTTC
cdr3_aa: CASSLEEARGYTF
j_call: TRBJ1-2
clone_size: NA
v_call: TRBV5-4
d_call: NA

cdr3_nt: TGTGCCAGCACCGTAGCCGGGATGAACACTGAAGCTTTCTTT
cdr3_aa: CASTVAGMNTEAFF
j_call: TRBJ1-1
clone_size: NA
v_call: TRBV6-6
d_call: NA

cdr3_nt: TGTGCCACCAGCTCGACAGGTCGGTCAGATACGCAGTATTTT
cdr3_aa: CATSSTGRSDTQYF
j_call: TRBJ2-3
clone_size: once
v_call: TRBV15
d_call: NA

cdr3_nt: TGTGCCAGCAGTCCGGGCACCGGGGAGCTGTTTTTT
cdr3_aa: CASSPGTGELFF
j_call: TRBJ2-2
clone_size: NA
v_call: TRBV6-6
d_call: NA

cdr3_nt: TGTGCCAGCAGCCTACGCGGAGGGAGGCAGCCCCAGCATTTT
cdr3_aa: CASSLRGGRQPQHF
j_call: TRBJ1-5
clone_size: NA
v_call: TRBV27
d_call: NA

cdr3_nt: TGTGCCAGCAGTCGAGGACAGGGACCCTACAATGAGCAGTTCTTC
cdr3_aa: CASSRGQGPYNEQFF
j_call: TRBJ2-1
clone_size: NA
v_call: TRBV2
d_call: TRBD1

cdr3_nt: TGTGCCAGCAGGGTCGAAGGGGGCAGTCAGCCCCAGCATTTT
cdr3_aa: CASRVEGGSQPQHF
j_call: TRBJ1-5
clone_size: NA
v_call: TRBV2
d_call: TRBD1

cdr3_nt: TGCGCCAGCAGCTTGGTAACAGGGGTATCCTACGAGCAGTACTTC
cdr3_aa: CASSLVTGVSYEQYF
j_call: TRBJ2-7
clone_size: NA
v_call: TRBV5-1
d_call: TRBD1

cdr3_nt: TGCGCCAGCAGCCAAGTTGGGACAGGGGGCTACGAGCAGTACTTC
cdr3_aa: CASSQVGTGGYEQYF
j_call: TRBJ2-7
clone_size: few
v_call: TRBV4-1
d_call: TRBD1